These 18 T cell receptor beta chains were all obtained from the same sample, sequenced in a study of T cells after yellow fever vaccination. Each CDR3 protein is one row after TCRdb ran MiXCR on the 5' RACE reads. The table shows roughly 310,000 distinct CDR3 sequences, with 8.7% occurring only once. Sequenced here: PBMCs, sampled on the day of the first yellow fever vaccination. Receptors originate from a young man who received the YFV17D yellow fever vaccine.

This chain uses TRBV29-1 with TRBJ1-4; D gene uncertain. The CDR3 totals 21 residues. Trimming pared 0 bases from V and 0 bases from J, leaving 26 bases between. Germline assignment: CDR1 SQVTM and CDR2 ANQGSEA. CDR3 nucleotide sequence: TGCAGCGTTGAAGATTTTAACTTTCCCCGGGCGCGTAGCGCAACTAATGAAAAACTGTTTTTT. Its protein product is CSVEDFNFPRARSATNEKLFF.

A few counts support this clonotype. The chain carries TRBV7-2 and TRBJ2-7, with unresolved D. Germline V gene data show CDR1 as SGHTA and CDR2 as FQGNSA. This CDR3 spans 13 amino acids. V lost 1 base and J 7 bases, leaving 11 bases between the germline ends. CDR3 protein: CASSLDKGLEQYF. The CDR3 bases are TGTGCCAGCAGCTTAGATAAAGGTTTGGAGCAGTACTTC.

There are a few counts of this clonotype. The CDR3 region is CASSLRNGLIKETQYF. In nucleotides, the CDR3 is TGTGCCAGCAGCTTAAGGAACGGATTAATTAAAGAGACCCAGTACTTC. The chain has TRBV7-3 and TRBJ2-5, with no clear D. This CDR3 has 16 residues. Germline CDR1 SGHTA, CDR2 FQGTGA. V gave up 1 base and J gave up 3 bases, with 15 bases separating them.

V is TRBV7-9 and J is TRBJ2-1, with 12 positions matching TRBD2. CDR1 and CDR2 (germline): SEHNR, FQNEAQ (reference sequence). This CDR3 has 15 residues. J lost 7 bases, V lost 6 bases, and 7 bases had no gene match. The CDR3 DNA is TGTGCCAGCAGTCACCTAGCGGGGGGGAGTAATGAGCAGTTCTTC. This sequence encodes CASSHLAGGSNEQFF.

Only a few counts were recorded for this clonotype. The chain recombines TRBV30 with TRBJ2-5, with 10 nucleotides matching TRBD2. V dropped 5 bases and J dropped 5; count of bases not matched to a gene: 11. The CDR3 sequence is 15 residues long. Germline CDR1 reads GTSNPN; CDR2 reads SVGIG (reference sequence). Here the CDR3 DNA reads TGTGCCTGGGGAAGCGGGGGGGCCTTAGGGGAGACCCAGTACTTC. Its translation: CAWGSGGALGETQYF.

The chain carries TRBV5-6 and TRBJ1-4; 10 bases align to TRBD1. This CDR3 comprises 17 residues. Germline loops: CDR1 SGHDT, CDR2 YYEEEE. V lost 3 bases, J lost 5 bases, and 10 bases stayed unmatched. CDR3 nucleotide sequence: TGTGCCAGCAGCTCGACAGGGGGCAGGGTGTTGAATGAAAAACTGTTTTTT. It translates to CASSSTGGRVLNEKLFF.

This clonotype has just a few counts. This chain uses TRBV24-1 with TRBJ2-1; perhaps TRBD1 as D (6 bases). This CDR3 is built from 12 residues. V lost 0 bases to trimming and J lost 12 bases, with 8 bases between them. Looked up from germline, CDR1 is KGHDR and CDR2 is SFDVKD. CDR3 DNA sequence: TGTGCCACCAGTGATTTGGCAGGGGTGCAGTTCTTC. Encoded protein: CATSDLAGVQFF.

In this sample, this clonotype turned up many times. The V call is TRBV5-1, the J call TRBJ2-2; D is unresolved. The germline V gene encodes CDR1 SGHRS and CDR2 YFSETQ. The germline V and J ends were trimmed by 7 bases and 2 bases, with 12 bases remaining between them. The CDR3 sequence is 14 residues long. The CDR3 DNA sequence: TGCGCCAGCTACCACGGAATTAACACCGGGGAGCTGTTTTTT. Translated, it gives CASYHGINTGELFF.

The chain recombines TRBV6-1 with TRBJ2-7, with D perhaps matching TRBD1 or TRBD2 (5 bases each). The CDR3 length is 14 residues. Trimming cost V 6 bases and J 4 bases, with 16 bases left between them. Germline CDR1 is MNHNS and CDR2 is SASEGT. CDR3 coding DNA: TGTGCCAGCAGACGAACCGGGGCTCCATACGAGCAGTACTTC. Translation: CASRRTGAPYEQYF.

This clonotype was detected only a few times. The chain combines TRBV6-1 with TRBJ1-6, with 9 nucleotides matching TRBD1. This CDR3 region has 13 residues. CDR1 is MNHNS, CDR2 SASEGT, per germline. Germline trimming cut 8 bases from V and 6 bases from J; bases unmatched to any gene: 2. The CDR3 protein is CASYRGRNSPLHF. CDR3 sequence (DNA): TGTGCCAGCTACAGGGGGCGTAATTCACCCCTCCACTTT.

The V gene is TRBV28, the J gene TRBJ2-2, with 7 positions matching TRBD2. The CDR3 is 18 amino acids. CDR1 and CDR2 from the germline V gene are MDHEN and SYDVKM. V lost 5 bases and J lost 3; bases outside the gene matches: 15. The CDR3 DNA sequence: TGTGCCAGCAGTGCATCGAACCTGGGACTACCCCACACCGGGGAGCTGTTTTTT. Residues: CASSASNLGLPHTGELFF.

This sequence joins TRBV12-3 or TRBV12-4 and TRBJ2-3; 7 positions match TRBD2. V dropped 4 bases and J dropped 4; count of bases not matched to a gene: 5. This CDR3 comprises 14 residues. The CDR3 sequence: CASSSGGVPDTQYF. Written as DNA, the CDR3 is TGTGCCAGCAGTTCGGGGGGAGTCCCAGATACGCAGTATTTT.

This chain uses TRBV6-1 with TRBJ2-2, with unresolved D. Trimming pared 5 bases from V and 4 bases from J, leaving 14 bases between. There are 15 residues in the CDR3. Germline V gives CDR1 MNHNS, CDR2 SASEGT. In DNA form, the CDR3 reads TGTGCCAGCAGTCCTGCGACCCGGAGCACCGGGGAGCTGTTTTTT. Encoded protein: CASSPATRSTGELFF.

The chain employs TRBV12-3 or TRBV12-4 and TRBJ2-1; possible D gene TRBD2, 5 bases. V was trimmed by 5 bases and J by 10 bases, leaving 9 bases between them. This CDR3 contains 11 residues. CDR3 loop: CASSPTGEQFF. In DNA, the CDR3 is TGTGCCAGCAGTCCCACGGGGGAGCAGTTCTTC.

This sequence joins TRBV5-1 and TRBJ2-7; D gene uncertain. Germline CDR1 SGHRS, CDR2 YFSETQ. The CDR3 has 15 residues. V lost 0 bases and J lost 2, with 12 bases in between. CDR3 DNA sequence: TGCGCCAGCAGCTTGGGGCAGACCGTACCCTACGAGCAGTACTTC. This translates into CASSLGQTVPYEQYF.

The chain joins TRBV5-1 to TRBJ2-4; tentative D call: TRBD1 (6 bases). This CDR3 is 15 amino acids long. Trimming took 3 bases from V and 0 from J, leaving 10 bases between them. Per germline, CDR1 SGHRS and CDR2 YFSETQ. The chain's CDR3 is CASSYGQLAKNIQYF. CDR3 nucleotides: TGCGCCAGCAGCTATGGACAGCTAGCCAAAAACATTCAGTACTTC. Full variable domain (outside the CDR3, taken from reference TRBV5-1 and TRBJ2-4): KAGVTQTPRYLIKTRGQQVTLSCSPISGHRSVSWYQQTPGQGLQFLFEYFSETQRNKGNFPGRFSGRQFSNSRSEMNVSTLELGDSALYLCASSYGQLAKNIQYFGAGTRLSVL.

There are a few counts of this clonotype. The chain employs TRBV13 and TRBJ1-2; 8 nucleotides align to TRBD1. The CDR3 is made up of 15 amino acids. The V gene end was trimmed by 5 bases and the J gene end by 4 bases; junction bases not matched to a gene: 9. The germline V gene has CDR1 PRHDT and CDR2 FYEKMQ (reference sequence). CDR3 sequence reads: CASSTRTGRGYGYTF. The DNA of the CDR3 is TGTGCCAGCAGCACTCGGACAGGGAGGGGCTATGGCTACACCTTC.

This clonotype has more than one count but fewer than ten. The chain recombines TRBV7-3 with TRBJ2-3; 9 positions agree with TRBD2. The J segment lost 2 bases and the V segment lost 1 base, leaving 4 bases of the junction unmatched. CDR3 length: 16 amino acids. Germline CDR1 is SGHTA and CDR2 is FQGTGA. The CDR3 sequence: CASSLKGGGATDTQYF. The DNA for the CDR3 is TGTGCCAGCAGCTTAAAGGGCGGGGGGGCCACAGATACGCAGTATTTT.